These T cell receptor beta chains were read from a single sample in a study of blood T cell repertoires in COVID-19. Assay: immunoSEQ multiplex PCR; the TCRdb copy retains only in-frame clones and omits some. Altogether roughly 180,000 clones are present, about 95% being singletons, with the ten largest covering 0.6% to 0.9%. Sequencing input: peripheral blood. All receptors derive from a man aged 30 to 45 with COVID-19, enrolled during active disease. Each CDR3 is given with its conserved first and last residue. D genes are given only for firm matches. Clone size is shown for a subset of rows, as once, few, many or a class of expanded clone.

CDR3aa | CDR3nt | j_gene | abundance | d_gene | v_gene
CASSPNRGQNTEAFF | TGCGCCAGCAGCCCTAACAGGGGCCAGAACACTGAAGCTTTCTTT | TRBJ1-1 | - | TRBD1 | TRBV5-1
CASSDERGGYYEQYF | TGTGCCAGCAGTGACGAGCGGGGGGGATACTACGAGCAGTACTTC | TRBJ2-7 | - | TRBD2 | TRBV6-1
CAWGTGRGETQYF | TGTGCCTGGGGGACAGGGAGAGGAGAGACCCAGTACTTC | TRBJ2-5 | once | TRBD1 | TRBV30
CATSRDGGSYNEQFF | TGTGCCACCAGCAGAGACGGGGGGTCCTACAATGAGCAGTTCTTC | TRBJ2-1 | - | TRBD2 | TRBV15
CASSAGTVGVNTEAFF | TGTGCCAGTAGTGCCGGGACAGTCGGGGTGAACACTGAAGCTTTCTTT | TRBJ1-1 | few | TRBD1 | TRBV19
CASKGQPSGTIYF | TGTGCCAGCAAAGGTCAGCCATCGGGCACCATATATTTT | TRBJ1-3 | - | - | TRBV2
CASSAIDRMGNTIYF | TGCGCCAGCAGTGCCATCGACAGGATGGGAAACACCATATATTTT | TRBJ1-3 | - | - | TRBV10-2
CASSLDRYGYTF | TGTGCCAGCAGCCTCGACAGATATGGCTACACCTTC | TRBJ1-2 | - | - | TRBV28
CASSASGGASGELFF | TGTGCCAGCAGCGCGAGCGGGGGGGCCTCCGGGGAGCTGTTTTTT | TRBJ2-2 | - | TRBD2 | TRBV9
CASSRTSGGAGRTDTQYF | TGTGCCAGTAGCCGCACTAGCGGGGGGGCAGGACGCACAGATACGCAGTATTTT | TRBJ2-3 | - | TRBD2 | TRBV19
CASSLPGVTDTQYF | TGTGCCAGCAGCTTACCAGGGGTGACAGATACGCAGTATTTT | TRBJ2-3 | - | - | TRBV7-9
CASSIFGQGALGTEAFF | TGTGCCAGTAGTATCTTCGGACAGGGGGCTCTAGGCACTGAAGCTTTCTTT | TRBJ1-1 | - | TRBD1 | TRBV19